The 10 T cell receptor beta chains below all came from one sample that was sequenced in a study of T cell repertoires in cytomegalovirus infection. TCRdb re-called the reads through MiXCR, storing one row per CDR3 protein. In the table there are 200,000 to 300,000 distinct CDR3 sequences, less than 9.5% of which are singletons. The specimen was PBMCs. These TCRs come from a human donor in good health (CMV status not recorded). Some clones in this sample may be carry-over from other donors' samples.

The genes are TRBV4-3 and TRBJ1-6, with D unclear. In germline, CDR1 is LGHNA, CDR2 YSLEER. V dropped 0 bases and J dropped 9 bases, with 12 bases sitting between them. The CDR3 sequence is 15 residues long. CDR3 protein: CASSQEAFGGSPLHF. The CDR3 DNA reads TGCGCCAGCAGCCAAGAAGCCTTCGGTGGTTCACCCCTCCACTTT.

The table lists this clonotype with many counts. This chain joins TRBV19 and TRBJ1-5; D unclear. The germline CDR1 and CDR2 sequences are LNHDA and SQIVND (reference sequence). The CDR3 has 12 residues. V was shortened by 7 bases and J by 7 bases, with 11 bases between the two germline ends. CDR3 region: CASNSGKQPQHF. The CDR3 nucleotides are TGTGCCAGTAACAGTGGGAAACAGCCCCAGCATTTT.

J is TRBJ2-7 and V is TRBV4-1; 11 bases are shared with TRBD2. The CDR3 has 16 residues. With V trimmed by 0 bases and J by 2 bases, 3 bases remained unmatched. The germline CDR1 and CDR2 sequences are MGHRA and YSYEKL. The DNA for the CDR3 is TGCGCCAGCAGCCAAGATCTAGCGGGGGGAACCTACGAGCAGTACTTC. Protein sequence: CASSQDLAGGTYEQYF.

This clonotype has a count of ten or more. The chain is built from TRBV7-2 and TRBJ1-2; TRBD1 matches 9 bases. Germline trimming cut 4 bases from V and 4 bases from J; bases unmatched to any gene: 4. From germline, CDR1 is SGHTA and CDR2 FQGNSA. The CDR3 totals 14 residues. CDR3 sequence: CASSSGGQGYGYTF. The CDR3 coding sequence is TGTGCCAGCAGCTCAGGGGGACAGGGCTATGGCTACACCTTC. The full variable domain, in which reference TRBV7-2 and TRBJ1-2 provide the parts outside the CDR3, is GAGVSQSPSNKVTEKGKDVELRCDPISGHTALYWYRQSLGQGLEFLIYFQGNSAPDKSGLPSDRFSAERTGGSVSTLTIQRTQQEDSAVYLCASSSGGQGYGYTFGSGTRLTVV.

The chain has TRBV20-1 and TRBJ2-1; TRBD2 matches 12 bases. Germline assignment: CDR1 DFQATT and CDR2 SNEGSKA (reference sequence). The CDR3 is made up of 15 amino acids. J lost 7 bases, V lost 5 bases, and 9 bases had no gene match. Here the CDR3 reads CSAGPRTSGNNEQFF. In DNA, the CDR3 is TGCAGTGCTGGACCTCGGACTAGCGGGAATAATGAGCAGTTCTTC.

This clonotype has only a few counts. Written as DNA, the CDR3 is TGCAGCGGTGGACAGCCAAACACTGAAGCTTTCTTT. Protein: CSGGQPNTEAFF. This chain uses TRBV29-1 with TRBJ1-1; perhaps TRBD1 as D (6 bases). This CDR3 has 12 amino acids. Germline assignment: CDR1 SQVTM and CDR2 ANQGSEA. The germline V and J ends were trimmed by 7 bases and 2 bases, with 11 bases remaining between them.

This clonotype was observed many times. This sequence joins TRBV12-3 or TRBV12-4 and TRBJ2-5, with a tentative D call TRBD1 (6 bases). CDR3 length: 14 residues. Between the trimmed V and J ends, which lost 4 bases and 4 bases, there was a span of 13 bases. CDR3 nucleotides: TGTGCCAGCAGTTCGGACAGTTTCGGAGAGACCCAGTACTTC. Protein sequence: CASSSDSFGETQYF.

At least ten counts were recorded for this clonotype. The chain combines TRBV19 with TRBJ1-5, with D hard to call. V lost 10 bases to trimming and J lost 1 base, with 17 bases between them. The V gene's germline CDR1 is LNHDA and CDR2 SQIVND (reference sequence). The CDR3 has 15 residues. The DNA for the CDR3 is TGTGCCACCTCCGTTGTGGCGAGGAGCAATCAGCCCCAGCATTTT. This translates into CATSVVARSNQPQHF.

This chain connects TRBV12-3 or TRBV12-4 to TRBJ1-5; D gene uncertain. Trimming removed 5 bases at V and 1 base at J, with 6 bases between. The length of the CDR3 is 13 residues. The CDR3 nucleotides are TGTGCCAGCAGTCCTTGGAGCAATCAGCCCCAGCATTTT. As protein: CASSPWSNQPQHF.

This clonotype was seen at least ten times. The CDR3 DNA reads as TGCAGTGCGCGGACCACTGGAAACACCATATATTTT. Protein: CSARTTGNTIYF. The V and J genes are TRBV20-1 and TRBJ1-3; the D is unclear. The V end was cut by 6 bases, the J end by 2 bases, with 8 bases between. The germline V gene encodes CDR1 DFQATT and CDR2 SNEGSKA (reference sequence). CDR3 length equals 12 residues.